This TCR beta chain was recorded in a study of blood T cell repertoires in COVID-19 (dated by TCRdb to about 2020). Regarding the research as a whole: The collaborator samples originated in the United States, Italy and Spain and spanned the acute and convalescent phases of COVID-19. The prospective study material was composed of cDNA or gDNA derived from T cells, B-cell-depleted T cells, or PBMCs. The dataset comprised deeply sampled blood TCRbeta repertoires from subjects exposed to, actively infected with, or recovered from COVID-19. The repertoires were released in a freely available public database intended as a resource for research on the immune response to SARS-CoV-2. Samples were obtained from the ongoing ImmuneRACE study (first 160 participants) and from over a thousand subjects provided by 6 global collaborators. A de-identified subject ID, COVID-19 status, age in years and sex were almost always included in the sample metadata. Where available, HLA class I and class II types were taken from metadata supplied by the sample provider and were not determined by assay-based typing. Broader findings and caveats from the paper: The quantity of clinical and demographic metadata differed by source and by participant and was supplied without curation.

TCRbeta CDR3 regions were amplified from genomic DNA by means of the immunoSEQ Assay, a bias-controlled multiplex PCR. The paper's processing steps were these. Nucleated cell counts per sample were estimated from amplification of reference gene primers within the assay. Sequence reads were collapsed and filtered to measure the absolute abundance of every unique TCRbeta CDR3 rearrangement. For each sample, productive Simpson clonality was calculated as the square root of Simpson's diversity index over productive rearrangements. TCRdb stores this immuneACCESS table with in-frame sequences only. Part of the clones is absent; in the studies checked, under half of the shortfall reflects unresolved V genes, and no reason is known for the rest. Clone size and the V and J calls come from that table; the DNA yielded D and trimming. The sample yields 150,000 to 200,000 clones; approximately 88% were counted once. The ten largest clones take up 3.5% to 5% of the sample.

Turning to this clone: Its antigen remains unidentified. Base quality data are lacking; no much larger clone is found one base away.

Collaborating institutions collected whole blood in K2EDTA tubes following their own protocols. For TCRbeta analysis, collaborators shipped samples in one of three forms: frozen whole blood, isolated PBMCs, or DNA extracted from either of those sample types. The CDR3, from cysteine to phenylalanine, totals 14 residues. This entry keeps only the CDR3 DNA: 42 bases, framed from base 1. V trim: 5 bases; J trim: 6 bases; unmatched bases: 6. For CDR1 and CDR2, the germline V gene lists SGHNT and YENEEA. This sequence was found in a woman under 40 with acute or convalescent COVID-19. The V and J segments used are TRBV11-3 and TRBJ1-4; 7 bases in the junction line up with TRBD1. The sequenced sample consisted of peripheral blood. CDR3 reads: CASSRQGWDEKLFF. The nucleotides read TGTGCCAGCAGCCGACAGGGTTGGGATGAAAAACTGTTTTTT.